These 27 T cell receptor beta chains were all obtained from the same sample, sequenced in a study of T cell responses to AZD1222 COVID-19 vaccine. Sequencing was performed with immunoSEQ multiplex PCR; in TCRdb, only in-frame clones are kept and a portion is missing. Of about 170,000 clones in the sample, about 90% were seen once. Sample: peripheral blood, taken 28 days after the second dose of the MenACWY control vaccine. These receptor sequences come from an adult who received the MenACWY meningococcal vaccine as a control.

V is TRBV5-4 and J is TRBJ2-2; D uncertain. V was pared by 3 bases and J by 3 bases, with 15 bases between. Per germline, CDR1 SGHNT and CDR2 YYREEE (reference sequence). The CDR3 totals 16 residues. CDR3 region: CASSYKTAIYTGELFF. The CDR3 region has the DNA TGTGCCAGCAGCTATAAAACCGCCATATACACCGGGGAGCTGTTTTTT. Variable domain in full (rest from reference TRBV5-4 and TRBJ2-2): ETGVTQSPTHLIKTRGQQVTLRCSSQSGHNTVSWYQQALGQGPQFIFQYYREEENGRGNFPPRFSGLQFPNYSSELNVNALELDDSALYLCASSYKTAIYTGELFFGEGSRLTVL.

The rearrangement links TRBV12-5 to TRBJ1-2; 10 nucleotides line up with TRBD1. V shed 6 bases, J shed 3 bases, and the junction held 7 bases outside the gene matches. CDR1 is LGHNT, CDR2 FRNRAP, per germline. The CDR3 runs to 15 residues. As DNA, the CDR3 is TGTGCTAGTGGGCCTGAGACAGGGGGCTACTATGGCTACACCTTC. It specifies CASGPETGGYYGYTF.

The chain joins TRBV10-3 to TRBJ1-1; no reliable D call. CDR1 and CDR2 from the germline V gene are ENHRY and SYGVKD. This CDR3 contains 14 residues. Between the trimmed V and J ends, which lost 4 bases and 1 base, there was a span of 10 bases. Written as DNA, the CDR3 is TGTGCCATCAGTGCAGCGGACGGGAACACTGAAGCTTTCTTT. This translates into CAISAADGNTEAFF.

CDR3 sequence (DNA): TGCGCCAGCAGTGAGCCAGGGTCCGGCTACACCTTC. It encodes CASSEPGSGYTF. The J gene is TRBJ1-2, the V gene TRBV10-1, with D possibly TRBD1 on 5 matching bases. This CDR3 spans 12 amino acids. The V end lost 2 bases, the J end lost 8 bases, and 9 bases lay between the germline ends. The germline V gene encodes CDR1 WNHNN and CDR2 SYGVQD (reference sequence).

The chain combines TRBV28 with TRBJ1-2; D unclear. This CDR3 has 14 amino acids. Looked up from germline, CDR1 is MDHEN and CDR2 is SYDVKM. Trimming stripped 6 bases from V and 4 bases from J, with 15 bases between. The DNA of the CDR3 is TGTGCCAGCAGGGCGAGGGAAACGAGCTATGGCTACACCTTC. Translated: CASRARETSYGYTF.

The chain combines TRBV5-1 with TRBJ1-2, with no clear D. Germline-derived CDR1 and CDR2 are SGHRS and YFSETQ. This CDR3 is built from 15 residues. V was pared by 5 bases and J by 5 bases, with 19 bases between. The CDR3 spells CASRFQVALLYGYTF. The CDR3 coding sequence is TGCGCCAGCAGGTTCCAAGTAGCTCTCCTATATGGCTACACCTTC.

V gene TRBV7-9 combines with J gene TRBJ2-7; weak D call: TRBD2 (6 bases). The germline V gene encodes CDR1 SEHNR and CDR2 FQNEAQ (reference sequence). This CDR3 is 14 amino acids long. V lost 1 base, J lost 6 bases, and 13 bases lay in between. The CDR3 protein is CASSLVEGGFEQYF. For the CDR3, the DNA is TGTGCCAGCAGCTTAGTGGAGGGCGGTTTCGAGCAGTACTTC.

This chain uses TRBV15 with TRBJ1-4; TRBD1 might be the D (5 bases). Germline CDR1 LNHNV, CDR2 YYDKDF (reference sequence). V gave up 1 base and J gave up 4 bases, with 13 bases separating them. This CDR3 comprises 16 residues. Written as DNA, the CDR3 is TGTGCCACCAGCAGAGTGACAGTGACCCTTAATGAAAAACTGTTTTTT. Amino acid sequence: CATSRVTVTLNEKLFF. Using reference TRBV15 and TRBJ1-4 for the parts outside the CDR3, the full variable domain is DAMVIQNPRYQVTQFGKPVTLSCSQTLNHNVMYWYQQKSSQAPKLLFHYYDKDFNNEADTPDNFQSRRPNTSFCFLDIRSPGLGDTAMYLCATSRVTVTLNEKLFFGSGTQLSVL.

The chain couples TRBV11-2 to TRBJ2-7; 9 nucleotides match TRBD2. After removal of 5 bases from V and 2 bases from J, the junction contained 7 bases not matched to a gene. CDR1 and CDR2 (germline): SGHAT, FQNNGV. This CDR3 is built from 15 residues. DNA for the CDR3: TGTGCCAGCAGCATCGGGACTAGCAGAGCCTACGAGCAGTACTTC. This sequence encodes CASSIGTSRAYEQYF. Together with reference TRBV11-2 and TRBJ2-7, the CDR3 gives the full variable domain: EAGVAQSPRYKIIEKRQSVAFWCNPISGHATLYWYQQILGQGPKLLIQFQNNGVVDDSQLPKDRFSAERLKGVDSTLKIQPAKLEDSAVYLCASSIGTSRAYEQYFGPGTRLTVT.

J is TRBJ1-2 and V is TRBV4-3; tentative D call: TRBD1 (5 bases). V lost 0 bases and J 8 bases, leaving 16 bases between the germline ends. CDR3 length: 15 residues. Germline lookup yields CDR1 LGHNA and CDR2 YSLEER. CDR3 nucleotides: TGCGCCAGCAGCCAAGATAAAGCAGGGATTGTCGGCTACACCTTC. Translation gives CASSQDKAGIVGYTF.

This rearrangement joins TRBV4-2 to TRBJ2-3; TRBD2 aligns across 9 bases. The CDR3 loop spans 16 amino acids. V gave up 0 bases and J gave up 7 bases; unmatched junction bases: 8. The germline V gene encodes CDR1 LGHNA and CDR2 YNFKEQ. The CDR3 spells CASSQEPGLAKNTQYF. The CDR3 DNA is TGTGCCAGCAGCCAAGAACCGGGACTAGCCAAGAATACGCAGTATTTT.

This clone was observed a single time. The rearrangement joins TRBV6-5 to TRBJ2-2, with D perhaps TRBD1 (6 bases). The CDR3 spans 16 residues. Germline CDR1 MNHEY, CDR2 SVGAGI. Trimming pared 4 bases from V and 4 bases from J, leaving 16 bases between. The CDR3 protein is CASSWTVLVSTGELFF. Written as DNA, the CDR3 is TGTGCCAGCAGTTGGACAGTCCTAGTATCCACCGGGGAGCTGTTTTTT.

This sequence joins TRBV3-1 (or the pseudogene TRBV3-2) and TRBJ1-1; D not certain. There are 15 residues in the CDR3. Germline loops: CDR1 LGHDT, CDR2 YNNKEL (reference sequence). The V gene lost 6 bases and the J gene lost 1 base, with 15 bases spanning the gap. In nucleotides, the CDR3 is TGTGCCAGCAGTCTACTTGGACGGCCGAACACTGAAGCTTTCTTT. Its protein is CASSLLGRPNTEAFF.

The gene calls are TRBV7-2 and TRBJ1-2; 8 nucleotides agree with TRBD1. With V trimmed by 3 bases and J by 8 bases, 14 bases remained unmatched. The germline CDR1 and CDR2 sequences are SGHTA and FQGNSA. This CDR3 is built from 16 residues. CDR3 nucleotide sequence: TGTGCCAGCAGCTTCTCCTTCGGGCAGGGGGCAGAGGGCTACACCTTC. It specifies CASSFSFGQGAEGYTF.

The V and J genes are TRBV29-1 and TRBJ2-5; the match to TRBD2 covers 8 bases. Trimming cost V 1 base and J 1 base; bases outside gene matches: 8. CDR1 SQVTM and CDR2 ANQGSEA come from the germline V gene. The CDR3 length is 16 residues. CDR3 residues: CSVEGGTRFIQETQYF. DNA of the CDR3: TGCAGCGTTGAAGGAGGGACTAGATTCATCCAAGAGACCCAGTACTTC.

V usage is TRBV7-2 and J usage is TRBJ1-1; no clear D. The CDR3 has 13 amino acids. With 0 bases removed from V and 11 bases from J, the gap between germline ends came to 13 bases. Germline V gene data show CDR1 as SGHTA and CDR2 as FQGNSA. For the CDR3, the DNA is TGTGCCAGCAGCTTAGCCCAGGTCATGGGGGCTTTCTTT. Amino acid sequence: CASSLAQVMGAFF. The variable domain in full, completed from reference TRBV7-2 and TRBJ1-1, reads GAGVSQSPSNKVTEKGKDVELRCDPISGHTALYWYRQSLGQGLEFLIYFQGNSAPDKSGLPSDRFSAERTGGSVSTLTIQRTQQEDSAVYLCASSLAQVMGAFFGQGTRLTVV.

In this sample, this clone turned up a few times. This chain joins TRBV25-1 and TRBJ1-1, with D perhaps TRBD1 (5 bases). Germline V gene data show CDR1 as MGHDK and CDR2 as SYGVNS. The CDR3 sequence is 15 residues long. Trimming removed 0 bases at V and 4 bases at J, with 12 bases between. The chain's CDR3 is CASSEYGTLATEAFF. In nucleotides, the CDR3 is TGTGCCAGCAGTGAATATGGGACCCTGGCCACTGAAGCTTTCTTT.

The rearrangement links TRBV30 to TRBJ1-2; perhaps TRBD1 as D (5 bases). The V end lost 3 bases, the J end lost 4 bases, and 12 bases lay between the germline ends. This CDR3 is 13 amino acids long. Germline CDR1 GTSNPN, CDR2 SVGIG (reference sequence). The CDR3 is CAWRTGLSYGYTF. Written as DNA, the CDR3 is TGTGCCTGGAGGACGGGACTTTCCTATGGCTACACCTTC. The whole variable domain, filled in from reference TRBV30 and TRBJ1-2, reads SQTIHQWPATLVQPVGSPLSLECTVEGTSNPNLYWYRQAAGRGLQLLFYSVGIGQISSEVPQNLSASRPQDRQFILSSKKLLLSDSGFYLCAWRTGLSYGYTFGSGTRLTVV.

V is TRBV27 and J is TRBJ2-5, with D possibly being TRBD2 (5 bases). V was trimmed by 6 bases and J by 2 bases, leaving 19 bases between them. The CDR3 runs 16 residues. Germline CDR1 reads MNHEY; CDR2 reads SMNVEV (reference sequence). The CDR3 nucleotides are TGTGCCAGCAGACCCCGGGGTAGCAACGAGCAAGAGACCCAGTACTTC. Translating gives CASRPRGSNEQETQYF.

This clone appeared a single time. The rearrangement links TRBV20-1 to TRBJ2-7, with 9 bases identical to TRBD1. The trim removed 3 bases at V and 3 bases at J, leaving 9 bases unmatched. The CDR3 extends over 15 amino acids. The germline V gene has CDR1 DFQATT and CDR2 SNEGSKA (reference sequence). The CDR3 DNA sequence: TGCAGTGCTAGTAACCCGAGACAGGGGGGCTACGAGCAGTACTTC. Protein: CSASNPRQGGYEQYF.

The chain links TRBV7-2 to TRBJ2-3, with 11 bases fitting TRBD2. Losses at the gene ends were 3 bases for V and 5 bases for J; bases not matched to a gene: 4. CDR3 size: 15 residues. Per germline, CDR1 SGHTA and CDR2 FQGNSA. The CDR3 DNA sequence: TGTGCCAGCAGCTTTCTAGCGGGAGGAGGAGATACGCAGTATTTT. This sequence encodes CASSFLAGGGDTQYF.

DNA of the CDR3: TGTGCCATCAGTGGCGGAATCAAAAACATTCAGTACTTC. This sequence encodes CAISGGIKNIQYF. The chain is built from TRBV10-3 and TRBJ2-4, with D hard to call. Germline V CDR1 and CDR2: ENHRY, SYGVKD. This CDR3 spans 13 amino acids. Trimming left V 4 bases short and J 3 bases short, with 7 bases between.

The V call is TRBV27, the J call TRBJ1-1, with D perhaps matching TRBD1 (6 bases). CDR1 is MNHEY, CDR2 SMNVEV, per germline (reference sequence). Trimming took off 3 bases at V and 5 bases at J, with 19 bases between the two ends. The CDR3 is made up of 16 amino acids. The DNA of the CDR3 is TGTGCCAGCAGTTTTGATCGGGGGCGCGTTAAGACTGAAGCTTTCTTT. This sequence encodes CASSFDRGRVKTEAFF.

The rearrangement uses TRBV29-1 and TRBJ2-1; weak D call: TRBD2 (5 bases). The CDR3 totals 16 residues. Germline values: CDR1 SQVTM, CDR2 ANQGSEA. V shed 6 bases and J shed 0 bases, with 18 bases lying between them. The CDR3, as DNA: TGCAGCGTCATGCCCCGGACTGATTCCTCCTACAATGAGCAGTTCTTC. Translation: CSVMPRTDSSYNEQFF.

The chain links TRBV30 to TRBJ1-4; TRBD1 might be the D (5 bases). Germline V gene sequence: CDR1 GTSNPN, CDR2 SVGIG (reference sequence). There are 13 residues in the CDR3. Trimming shortened V by 4 bases and J by 3 bases, and 9 bases separated the two germline ends. The CDR3 protein is CAWTGTSNEKLFF. DNA for the CDR3: TGTGCCTGGACCGGGACGTCTAATGAAAAACTGTTTTTT.

The V and J genes are TRBV25-1 and TRBJ1-1; D is possibly TRBD1 (5 bases). Trimming left V 4 bases short and J 3 bases short, with 12 bases between. CDR1 is MGHDK and CDR2 is SYGVNS in the germline V gene. This CDR3 spans 14 amino acids. DNA of the CDR3: TGTGCCAGCAGTGCCAGGGACGGATACACTGAAGCTTTCTTT. Encoded protein: CASSARDGYTEAFF.

The V call is TRBV6-5, the J call TRBJ1-1; 7 bases fit TRBD1. Germline V gene lookup returns CDR1 MNHEY and CDR2 SVGAGI. This CDR3 is built from 14 residues. Germline trimming cut 7 bases from V and 5 bases from J; bases unmatched to any gene: 10. CDR3 sequence reads: CASTRDSRGTEAFF. The CDR3 DNA sequence: TGTGCCAGCACTAGGGACAGCCGGGGGACTGAAGCTTTCTTT.